The 3 T cell receptor beta chains in this list originate from one sample, sequenced in a study of blood T cell repertoires in COVID-19. Produced via immunoSEQ multiplex PCR; TCRdb's table is partial and in-frame only. The sample lists roughly 250,000 clones; roughly 82% were seen once. Sequencing was performed on peripheral blood. Every receptor here comes from a woman older than 75 with active or convalescent COVID-19.

The chain combines TRBV11-3 with TRBJ2-7, with 7 bases matching TRBD1. V lost 2 bases, J lost 2 bases, and 6 bases stayed unmatched. Germline V lookup: CDR1 SGHNT, CDR2 YENEEA. The CDR3 contains 15 residues. The CDR3 region is CASSLSGDRAYEQYF. CDR3 in DNA: TGTGCCAGCAGCTTATCAGGTGACAGGGCCTACGAGCAGTACTTC. Combining the CDR3 with reference TRBV11-3 and TRBJ2-7 gives the whole variable domain EAGVVQSPRYKIIEKKQPVAFWCNPISGHNTLYWYLQNLGQGPELLIRYENEEAVDDSQLPKDRFSAERLKGVDSTLKIQPAELGDSAVYLCASSLSGDRAYEQYFGPGTRLTVT.

The V gene is TRBV21-1, the J gene TRBJ2-1; the table's D call TRBD2 went unverified against the DNA. TRBV21-1 is labeled a pseudogene. The CDR3 contains 19 residues. The CDR3 reads CASSKGILFSSGNYNEQFF. The CDR3 DNA sequence: TGTGCCAGCAGCAAAGGGATCCTCTTTTCTAGCGGGAACTACAATGAGCAGTTCTTC.

This clone was seen just once. This chain connects TRBV18 to TRBJ2-1, with 13 bases lining up with TRBD2. J lost 1 base, V lost 4 bases, and 7 bases had no gene match. There are 18 residues in the CDR3. CDR1 and CDR2 from the germline V gene are KGHSH and LQKENI. This CDR3 is CASSLTRTSGGSYNEQFF. The CDR3 nucleotides are TGTGCCAGCTCACTAACACGGACTAGCGGGGGATCCTACAATGAGCAGTTCTTC.